Each of the 18 T cell receptor beta chains below was sequenced from the same sample in a study of PD-1 blockade in classical Hodgkin lymphoma (dated by TCRdb to 2020 to 2021). Library prep was done by the immunoSEQ multiplex PCR assay. The clones in this table, taken by TCRdb from immuneACCESS, are in-frame only. Not every clone is retained; where verified, under half of the shortfall comes from an unresolved V gene, and the cause of the rest is unknown. The sample records about 27,000 clones, more than 80% of which are singletons. Together, the top ten hold 2% to 2.5% of the sample. The time point label, as the study defines it: cycle 4 day 1 (C4D1), after 5 to 7 weeks of nivolumab. Every trial patient had relapsed following autologous stem cell transplantation, and prior brentuximab vedotin exposure was what differed among cohorts A, B and C. A Miltenyi CD4+ T cell isolation kit was used for magnetic negative selection to purify CD4+ T cells from thawed PBMCs.

Sequences were derived from CD4+ T cells from blood, sampled before the fourth cycle of nivolumab. The receptors derive from a human donor with classical Hodgkin lymphoma.

DNA for the CDR3: TGTGCCAGCAGCTTGGTTAGCGGGGGAAGCACAGATACGCAGTATTTT. It translates to CASSLVSGGSTDTQYF. The chain is built from TRBV5-4 and TRBJ2-3, with 9 bases lining up with TRBD2. This CDR3 has 16 residues. The junction had 2 bases not matched to a gene; V was cut back by 0 bases and J by 0 bases. Germline values: CDR1 SGHNT, CDR2 YYREEE (reference sequence).

The genes are TRBV5-4 and TRBJ1-2; D unclear. The germline CDR1 and CDR2 sequences are SGHNT and YYREEE (reference sequence). Trimming left V 5 bases short and J 8 bases short, with 22 bases between. The CDR3 is 15 residues long. The CDR3 sequence is CASSSKVVPNSGYTF. CDR3 nucleotide sequence: TGTGCCAGCAGTTCGAAAGTGGTCCCTAACTCGGGCTACACCTTC.

The chain uses TRBV5-1 and TRBJ2-1; D may correspond to TRBD1 or TRBD2 (5 bases each). V was cut by 6 bases and J by 8 bases, with 15 bases left in between. This CDR3 spans 13 amino acids. Germline values: CDR1 SGHRS, CDR2 YFSETQ. The CDR3 DNA follows: TGCGCCAGCACGAGGGGCGGATCGGATGAGCAGTTCTTC. Its protein is CASTRGGSDEQFF.

This chain joins TRBV7-2 and TRBJ2-7, with 10 bases matching TRBD2. With 3 bases clipped from V and 6 bases from J, the junction kept 5 bases outside the gene matches. This CDR3 region has 14 residues. Germline V gene lookup returns CDR1 SGHTA and CDR2 FQGNSA. CDR3 in DNA: TGTGCCAGCAGCTTCCCGGGACTAGCGTTCGAGCAGTACTTC. Protein: CASSFPGLAFEQYF.

The chain employs TRBV5-4 and TRBJ1-2, with 10 nucleotides matching TRBD1. The CDR3 is 14 residues long. The germline V gene encodes CDR1 SGHNT and CDR2 YYREEE (reference sequence). J lost 6 bases, V lost 0 bases, and 2 bases had no gene match. Written as DNA, the CDR3 is TGTGCCAGCAGCTTGGTTGACAGGGGGCATGGCTACACCTTC. Amino acids: CASSLVDRGHGYTF.

CDR3 residues: CASLKRGAHTDTQYF. The CDR3 DNA is TGTGCCAGCCTTAAAAGGGGGGCGCACACAGATACGCAGTATTTT. This rearrangement joins TRBV5-8 to TRBJ2-3, with D perhaps being TRBD1 or TRBD2 (6 bases each). The CDR3 covers 15 residues. Germline V gene sequence: CDR1 SGHTS, CDR2 YDEGEE. Trimming shortened V by 7 bases and J by 2 bases, and 17 bases separated the two germline ends.

This chain links TRBV4-3 with TRBJ1-2; possible D gene TRBD1, 5 bases. The length of the CDR3 is 15 residues. V was shortened by 4 bases and J by 5 bases, with 17 bases between the two germline ends. Germline CDR1 is LGHNA and CDR2 is YSLEER. DNA of the CDR3: TGCGCCAGCAGCCGAGGGGCCCAGAACAAGTATGGCTACACCTTC. It translates to CASSRGAQNKYGYTF.

This chain connects TRBV7-2 to TRBJ2-5, with D possibly TRBD2 on 6 matching bases. Per the germline V gene, CDR1 is SGHTA and CDR2 is FQGNSA. Trimming pared 3 bases from V and 4 bases from J, leaving 15 bases between. This CDR3 comprises 15 residues. This CDR3 reads CASSFLASERETQYF. CDR3 nucleotides: TGTGCCAGCAGCTTTCTGGCTAGCGAAAGAGAGACCCAGTACTTC.

The gene calls are TRBV28 and TRBJ2-7; D could derive from TRBD1 or TRBD2 (5 bases each). The CDR3 contains 12 residues. The germline V and J ends were trimmed by 7 bases and 2 bases, with 9 bases remaining between them. Germline lookup yields CDR1 MDHEN and CDR2 SYDVKM. CDR3 DNA sequence: TGTGCCAGCACGGGACCAACCTACGAGCAGTACTTC. Translated, it gives CASTGPTYEQYF.

The chain carries TRBV4-1 and TRBJ1-4; 9 bases line up with TRBD1. Germline CDR1 MGHRA, CDR2 YSYEKL. The CDR3 is 15 residues long. V gave up 6 bases and J gave up 11 bases; unmatched junction bases: 13. CDR3 DNA: TGCGCCAGCAGATCGGGACAGGGTAAATCCCCTAAACTGTTTTTT. Residues: CASRSGQGKSPKLFF.

The gene calls are TRBV7-2 and TRBJ1-5; D is uncertain. Germline-derived CDR1 and CDR2 are SGHTA and FQGNSA. The CDR3 is 13 amino acids. Between the trimmed V and J ends, which lost 1 base and 7 bases, there was a span of 8 bases. The CDR3 nucleotides are TGTGCCAGCAGCTTAGGCGCCTGGCAGCCCCAGCATTTT. It translates to CASSLGAWQPQHF.

The chain employs TRBV25-1 and TRBJ1-1; no definite D call. Per the germline V gene, CDR1 is MGHDK and CDR2 is SYGVNS. The CDR3 is 15 residues long. V lost 0 bases and J 1 base, leaving 9 bases between the germline ends. DNA of the CDR3: TGTGCCAGCAGTGAATATCGGTCCGGGAACACTGAAGCTTTCTTT. This sequence encodes CASSEYRSGNTEAFF.

The CDR3 DNA is TGCGCCAGCAGCCGCACGTCGAGGCAGGCCACAACTAATGAAAAACTGTTTTTT. This gives the protein CASSRTSRQATTNEKLFF. V usage is TRBV4-1 and J usage is TRBJ1-4; D is ambiguous. The V end was cut by 4 bases, the J end by 0 bases, with 18 bases between. The length of the CDR3 is 18 residues. Germline CDR1 MGHRA, CDR2 YSYEKL.

This chain links TRBV18 with TRBJ2-2; possibly TRBD1 for D (5 bases). The CDR3 sequence is 15 residues long. Germline CDR1 is KGHSH and CDR2 is LQKENI. The ends were cut back, 1 base at V and 0 bases at J, with 6 bases in the middle. CDR3 amino acids: CASSPQGTNTGELFF. The CDR3 nucleotides read TGTGCCAGCTCACCACAGGGGACGAACACCGGGGAGCTGTTTTTT.

This chain joins TRBV27 and TRBJ1-4, with TRBD1 matching 7 bases. V was clipped by 4 bases and J by 7 bases; unmatched bases: 12. Germline values: CDR1 MNHEY, CDR2 SMNVEV (reference sequence). The CDR3 covers 16 residues. CDR3 nucleotides: TGTGCCAGCAGTTCTATCCGGGACAGCTTTGGTGAAAAACTGTTTTTT. It codes for CASSSIRDSFGEKLFF.

V and J are TRBV11-1 and TRBJ2-1; D gene unclear. The CDR3 length is 15 residues. The V end was cut by 4 bases, the J end by 3 bases, with 13 bases between. Germline V lookup: CDR1 SGHAT, CDR2 FQDESV (reference sequence). In nucleotides, the CDR3 is TGTGCCAGCAGCTCCGAGCCCCTCCTCTACAATGAGCAGTTCTTC. Translating it yields CASSSEPLLYNEQFF.

This clone occurred a few times. The CDR3 nucleotides are TGCAGCGTTCTGAGGGATTCTAACTATGGCTACACCTTC. Amino acids: CSVLRDSNYGYTF. The chain is built from TRBV29-1 and TRBJ1-2; no clear D. This CDR3 spans 13 amino acids. CDR1 is SQVTM, CDR2 ANQGSEA, per germline. Deletions cut 5 bases from V and 0 bases from J, with 10 bases between.

The V gene is TRBV18, the J gene TRBJ2-4; 11 nucleotides agree with TRBD1. V was pared by 3 bases and J by 8 bases, with 6 bases of the junction left unmatched. This CDR3 spans 15 amino acids. The germline CDR1 and CDR2 sequences are KGHSH and LQKENI. The CDR3, as DNA: TGTGCCAGCTCACCTCCGATGGGACAGGGGGACATTCAGTACTTC. This codes for CASSPPMGQGDIQYF.